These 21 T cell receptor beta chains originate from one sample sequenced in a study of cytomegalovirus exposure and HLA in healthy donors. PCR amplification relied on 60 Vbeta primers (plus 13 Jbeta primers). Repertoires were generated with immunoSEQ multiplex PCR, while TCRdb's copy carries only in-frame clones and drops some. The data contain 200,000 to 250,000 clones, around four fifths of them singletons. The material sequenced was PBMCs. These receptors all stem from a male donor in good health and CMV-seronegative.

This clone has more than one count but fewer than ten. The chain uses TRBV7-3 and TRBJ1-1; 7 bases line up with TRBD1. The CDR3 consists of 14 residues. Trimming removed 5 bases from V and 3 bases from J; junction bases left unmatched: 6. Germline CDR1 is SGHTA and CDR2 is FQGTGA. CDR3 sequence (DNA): TGTGCCAGCAGCCAGGGACAGTCCCACACTGAAGCTTTCTTT. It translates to CASSQGQSHTEAFF.

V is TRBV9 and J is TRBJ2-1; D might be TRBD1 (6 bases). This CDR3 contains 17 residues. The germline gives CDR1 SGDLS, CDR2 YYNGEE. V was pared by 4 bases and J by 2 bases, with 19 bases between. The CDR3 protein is CASSQSGGPITYNEQFF. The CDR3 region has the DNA TGTGCCAGCAGCCAAAGTGGGGGCCCGATCACCTACAATGAGCAGTTCTTC.

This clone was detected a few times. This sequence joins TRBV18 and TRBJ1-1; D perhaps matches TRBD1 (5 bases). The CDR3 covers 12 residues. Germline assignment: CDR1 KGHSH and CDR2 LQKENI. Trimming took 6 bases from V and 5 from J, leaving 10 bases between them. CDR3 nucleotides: TGTGCCAGCTCGCAACAGGCGACTGAAGCTTTCTTT. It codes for CASSQQATEAFF.

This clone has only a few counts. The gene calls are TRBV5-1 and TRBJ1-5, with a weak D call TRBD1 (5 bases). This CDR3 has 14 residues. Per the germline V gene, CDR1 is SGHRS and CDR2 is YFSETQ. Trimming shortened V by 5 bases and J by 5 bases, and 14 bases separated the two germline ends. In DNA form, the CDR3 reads TGCGCCAGCAGGCCAACAGGCGATCATCAGCCCCAGCATTTT. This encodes CASRPTGDHQPQHF.

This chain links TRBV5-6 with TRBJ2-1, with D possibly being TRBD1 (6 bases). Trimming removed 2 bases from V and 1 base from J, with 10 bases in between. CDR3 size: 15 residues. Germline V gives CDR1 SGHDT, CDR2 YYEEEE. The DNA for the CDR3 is TGTGCCAGCAGCTTAGGGGGTCTGTCCTACAATGAGCAGTTCTTC. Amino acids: CASSLGGLSYNEQFF.

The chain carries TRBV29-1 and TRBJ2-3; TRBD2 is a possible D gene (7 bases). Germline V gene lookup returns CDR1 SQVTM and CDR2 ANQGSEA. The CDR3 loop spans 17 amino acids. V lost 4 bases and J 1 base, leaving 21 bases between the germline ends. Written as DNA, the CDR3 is TGCAGCGTTGCCTCGGGGGGAGGGGGAGGTGGCACAGATACGCAGTATTTT. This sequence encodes CSVASGGGGGGTDTQYF.

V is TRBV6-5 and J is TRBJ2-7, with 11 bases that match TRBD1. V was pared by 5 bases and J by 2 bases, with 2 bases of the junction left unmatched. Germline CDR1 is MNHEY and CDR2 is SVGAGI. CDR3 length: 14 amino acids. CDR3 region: CASSPGQGAYEQYF. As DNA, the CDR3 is TGTGCCAGCAGTCCGGGACAGGGGGCCTACGAGCAGTACTTC.

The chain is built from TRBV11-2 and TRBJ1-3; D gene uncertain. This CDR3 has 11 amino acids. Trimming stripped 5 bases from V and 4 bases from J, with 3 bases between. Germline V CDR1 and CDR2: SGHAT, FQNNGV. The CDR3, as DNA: TGTGCCAGCAGCCCAGGAAACACCATATATTTT. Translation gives CASSPGNTIYF.

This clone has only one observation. CDR3 in amino acids: CASSIGLAGPDTQYF. CDR3 DNA: TGTGCCAGTAGTATCGGACTAGCGGGACCAGATACGCAGTATTTT. The chain combines TRBV19 with TRBJ2-3; 12 positions agree with TRBD2. In germline, CDR1 is LNHDA, CDR2 SQIVND (reference sequence). With 3 bases clipped from V and 4 bases from J, the junction kept 2 bases outside the gene matches. The CDR3 runs to 15 residues.

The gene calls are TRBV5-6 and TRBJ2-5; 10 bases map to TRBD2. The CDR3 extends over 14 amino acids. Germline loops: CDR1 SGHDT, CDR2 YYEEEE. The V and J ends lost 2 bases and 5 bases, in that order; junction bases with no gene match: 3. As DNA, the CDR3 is TGTGCCAGCAGCTTAGGACTAGCGGACGAGACCCAGTACTTC. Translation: CASSLGLADETQYF.

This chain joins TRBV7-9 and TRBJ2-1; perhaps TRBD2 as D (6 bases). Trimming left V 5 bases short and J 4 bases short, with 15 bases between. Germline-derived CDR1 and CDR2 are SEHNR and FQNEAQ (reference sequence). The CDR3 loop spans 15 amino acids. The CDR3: CASSPGDSSYNEQFF. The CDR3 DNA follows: TGTGCCAGCAGCCCTGGGGACTCTTCATACAATGAGCAGTTCTTC.

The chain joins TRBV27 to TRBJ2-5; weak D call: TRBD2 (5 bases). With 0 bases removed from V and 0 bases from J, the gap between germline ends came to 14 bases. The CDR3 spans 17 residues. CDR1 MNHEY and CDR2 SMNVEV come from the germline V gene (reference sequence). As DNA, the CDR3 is TGTGCCAGCAGTTTATCTATTGGAGGCAGGAACCAAGAGACCCAGTACTTC. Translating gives CASSLSIGGRNQETQYF.

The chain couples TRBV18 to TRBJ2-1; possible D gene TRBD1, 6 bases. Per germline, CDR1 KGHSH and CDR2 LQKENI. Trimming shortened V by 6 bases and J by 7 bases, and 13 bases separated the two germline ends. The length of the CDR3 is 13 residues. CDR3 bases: TGTGCCAGCTCTGAACTACAGGGTAATGAGCAGTTCTTC. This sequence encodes CASSELQGNEQFF.

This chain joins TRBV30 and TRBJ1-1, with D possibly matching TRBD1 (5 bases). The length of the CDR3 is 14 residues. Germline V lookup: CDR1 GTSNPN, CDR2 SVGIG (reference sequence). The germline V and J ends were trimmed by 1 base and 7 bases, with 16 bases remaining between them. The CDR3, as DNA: TGTGCCTGGAGTGCCCTGGGGGGGGTTGGTGAAGCTTTCTTT. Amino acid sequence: CAWSALGGVGEAFF.

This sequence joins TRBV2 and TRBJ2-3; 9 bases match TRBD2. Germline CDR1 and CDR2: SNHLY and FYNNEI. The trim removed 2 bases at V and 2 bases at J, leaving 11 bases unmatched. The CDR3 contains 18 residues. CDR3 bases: TGTGCCAGCAGTGAAAGGGGGAGGCTAGCGGGACTCACAGATACGCAGTATTTT. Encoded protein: CASSERGRLAGLTDTQYF.

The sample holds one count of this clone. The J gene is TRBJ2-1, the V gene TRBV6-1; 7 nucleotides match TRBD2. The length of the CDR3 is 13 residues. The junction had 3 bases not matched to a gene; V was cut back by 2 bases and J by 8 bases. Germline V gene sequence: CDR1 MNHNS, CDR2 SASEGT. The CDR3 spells CASSEPGGDEQFF. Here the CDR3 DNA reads TGTGCCAGCAGTGAACCTGGGGGGGATGAGCAGTTCTTC.

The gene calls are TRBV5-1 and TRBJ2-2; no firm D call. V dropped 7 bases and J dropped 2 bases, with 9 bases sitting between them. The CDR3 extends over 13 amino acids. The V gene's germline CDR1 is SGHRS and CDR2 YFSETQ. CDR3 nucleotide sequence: TGCGCCAGCTTGGCAGATAACACCGGGGAGCTGTTTTTT. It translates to CASLADNTGELFF. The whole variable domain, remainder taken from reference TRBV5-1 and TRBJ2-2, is KAGVTQTPRYLIKTRGQQVTLSCSPISGHRSVSWYQQTPGQGLQFLFEYFSETQRNKGNFPGRFSGRQFSNSRSEMNVSTLELGDSALYLCASLADNTGELFFGEGSRLTVL.

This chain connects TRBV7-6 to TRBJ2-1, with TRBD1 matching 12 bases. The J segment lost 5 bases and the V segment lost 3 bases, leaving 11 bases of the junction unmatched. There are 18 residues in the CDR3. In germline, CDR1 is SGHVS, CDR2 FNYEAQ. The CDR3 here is CASSFRAPGQGADNEQFF. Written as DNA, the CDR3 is TGTGCCAGCAGCTTCAGGGCCCCGGGACAGGGGGCTGACAATGAGCAGTTCTTC.

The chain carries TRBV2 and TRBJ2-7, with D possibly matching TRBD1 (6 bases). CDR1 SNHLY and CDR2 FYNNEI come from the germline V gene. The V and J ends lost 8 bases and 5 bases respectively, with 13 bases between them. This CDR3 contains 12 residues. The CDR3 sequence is CASGRTGNEQYF. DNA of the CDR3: TGTGCCAGCGGTCGTACAGGGAACGAGCAGTACTTC.

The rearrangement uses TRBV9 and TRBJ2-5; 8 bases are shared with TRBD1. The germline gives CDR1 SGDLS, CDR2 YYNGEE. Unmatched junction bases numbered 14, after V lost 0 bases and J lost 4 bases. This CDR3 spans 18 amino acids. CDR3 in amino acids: CASSVGAGTGPFIETQYF. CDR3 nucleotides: TGTGCCAGCAGCGTAGGGGCCGGGACAGGACCTTTTATAGAGACCCAGTACTTC.

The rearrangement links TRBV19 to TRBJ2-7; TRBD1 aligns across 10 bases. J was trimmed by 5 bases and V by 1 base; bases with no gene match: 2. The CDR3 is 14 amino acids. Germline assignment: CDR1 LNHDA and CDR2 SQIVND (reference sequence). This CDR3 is CASSIVTGGNEQYF. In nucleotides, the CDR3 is TGTGCCAGTAGTATAGTGACAGGGGGCAACGAGCAGTACTTC.